The clone carrying this TCR beta chain turned up a few times. Antigen unknown. Trimming removed 3 bases from V and 12 bases from J, with 9 bases in between. The CDR3 totals 11 residues. Arm-PCR with iRepertoire HTBI primers amplified the CDR3 regions for these TCR beta libraries. TCRdb ran MiXCR on the multiplex PCR reads and lists one entry per CDR3 protein. The sample records approximately 690,000 distinct CDR3 sequences, 25% to 35% being singletons. This sample stems from a study of regulatory T cells in long-lasting Graves disease. Findings and limits, study-wide: New patients shared roughly 980 public clonotypes, fewer than the 2,500 to 3,500 shared by persistent patients.

Noted time point: persistent/refractory GD, antithyroid drugs over 5 years with positive TRAb. PBMCs provided the RNA from which the TCR library was made. Patients came from an endocrinology department in Xi'an, China. The rearrangement uses TRBV12-3 or TRBV12-4 and TRBJ2-1; the D gene is possibly TRBD2 (6 bases). The source of this sequence is a female donor with Graves disease. Sequenced material: peripheral blood mononuclear cells (PBMCs), taken when the disease was refractory, from a patient treated with antithyroid drugs. The CDR3, as DNA: TGTGCCAGCAGTTTGCGGGGTTGGCAGTTCTTC. It yields the protein CASSLRGWQFF.